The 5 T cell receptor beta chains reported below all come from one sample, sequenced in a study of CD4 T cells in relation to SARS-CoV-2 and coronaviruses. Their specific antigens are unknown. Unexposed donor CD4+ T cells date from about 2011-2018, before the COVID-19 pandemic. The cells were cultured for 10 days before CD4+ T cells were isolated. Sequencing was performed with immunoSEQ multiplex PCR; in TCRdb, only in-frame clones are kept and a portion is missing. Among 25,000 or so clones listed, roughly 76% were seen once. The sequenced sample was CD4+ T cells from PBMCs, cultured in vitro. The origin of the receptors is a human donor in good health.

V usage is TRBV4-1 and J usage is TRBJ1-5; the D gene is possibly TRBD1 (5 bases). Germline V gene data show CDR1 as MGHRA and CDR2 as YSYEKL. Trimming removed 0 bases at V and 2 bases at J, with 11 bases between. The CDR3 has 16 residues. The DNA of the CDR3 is TGCGCCAGCAGCCAAGATGGGGGTTTTGGCAATCAGCCCCAGCATTTT. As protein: CASSQDGGFGNQPQHF.

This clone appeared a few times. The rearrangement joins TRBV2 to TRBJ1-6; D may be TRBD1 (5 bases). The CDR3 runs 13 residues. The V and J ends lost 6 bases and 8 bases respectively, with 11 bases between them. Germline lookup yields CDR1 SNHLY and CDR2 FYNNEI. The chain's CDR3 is CASRRTSHSPLHF. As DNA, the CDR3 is TGTGCCAGCAGGCGGACATCGCATTCACCCCTCCACTTT.

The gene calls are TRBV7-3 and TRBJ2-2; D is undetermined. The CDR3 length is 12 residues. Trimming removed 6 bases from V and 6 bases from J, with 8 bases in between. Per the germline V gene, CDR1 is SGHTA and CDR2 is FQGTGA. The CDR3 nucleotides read TGTGCCAGCAGAGGGCCGTCCGGGGAGCTGTTTTTT. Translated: CASRGPSGELFF.

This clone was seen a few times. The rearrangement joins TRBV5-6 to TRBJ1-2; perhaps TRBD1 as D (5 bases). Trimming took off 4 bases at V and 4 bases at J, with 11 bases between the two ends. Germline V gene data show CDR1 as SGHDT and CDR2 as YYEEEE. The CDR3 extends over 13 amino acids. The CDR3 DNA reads TGTGCCAGCAGCCGGGACGTCACCTATGGCTACACCTTC. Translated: CASSRDVTYGYTF. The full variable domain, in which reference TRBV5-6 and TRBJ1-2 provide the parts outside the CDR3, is DAGVTQSPTHLIKTRGQQVTLRCSPKSGHDTVSWYQQALGQGPQFIFQYYEEEERQRGNFPDRFSGHQFPNYSSELNVNALLLGDSALYLCASSRDVTYGYTFGSGTRLTVV.

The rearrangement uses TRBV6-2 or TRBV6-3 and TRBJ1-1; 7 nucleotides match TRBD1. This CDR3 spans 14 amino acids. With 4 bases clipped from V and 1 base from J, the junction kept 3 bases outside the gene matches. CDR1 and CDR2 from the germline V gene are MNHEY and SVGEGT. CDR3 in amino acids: CASSSTGPNTEAFF. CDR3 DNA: TGTGCCAGCAGTTCGACAGGGCCGAACACTGAAGCTTTCTTT.